The next 18 T cell receptor beta chains were all read from a single sample in a study of blood T cells in healthy people across ages. A second 7 to 11 cycle PCR used barcoded and J-beta primers. TCRdb called the 5' RACE reads again in MiXCR, with one record for every CDR3 protein. The sample carries 1.5 million or so distinct CDR3 sequences, 40% to 50% recorded once. The sample was blood. These receptors were taken from a woman aged 18-29 years in good health.

This clonotype was detected ten times or more. CDR3 nucleotides: TGTGCCAGCACATGGACTAGCATTTTCGATGAGCAGTTCTTC. This translates into CASTWTSIFDEQFF. J is TRBJ2-1 and V is TRBV12-3 or TRBV12-4; 8 bases map to TRBD2. V shed 7 bases and J 8 bases; nucleotides not matched to a gene: 10. The CDR3 sequence is 14 residues long.

This clonotype was seen only a few times. V gene TRBV7-2 combines with J gene TRBJ2-7; 9 bases align to TRBD2. V was clipped by 0 bases and J by 6 bases; unmatched bases: 15. Germline assignment: CDR1 SGHTA and CDR2 FQGNSA. The CDR3 spans 18 residues. The CDR3 region has the DNA TGTGCCAGCAGCTTAGCCGCGGAGGCCGGGACTAGCCAAAGCGAGCAGTACTTC. Amino acid sequence: CASSLAAEAGTSQSEQYF.

The rearrangement uses TRBV9 and TRBJ2-1; no firm D call. The V and J ends lost 3 bases and 0 bases respectively, with 10 bases between them. The germline V gene has CDR1 SGDLS and CDR2 YYNGEE. The CDR3 is 15 amino acids. DNA of the CDR3: TGTGCCAGCAGCGAGGACGTGTCCTCCTACAATGAGCAGTTCTTC. Translating it yields CASSEDVSSYNEQFF.

The chain is built from TRBV4-3 and TRBJ2-3, with 7 positions matching TRBD2. Trimming at V came to 4 bases and at J to 0 bases, leaving 7 bases not matched to a gene. The germline V gene encodes CDR1 LGHNA and CDR2 YSLEER. The CDR3 is 16 residues long. Here the CDR3 reads CASSPGGGTSTDTQYF. The CDR3 nucleotides read TGCGCCAGCAGCCCTGGGGGGGGGACTAGCACAGATACGCAGTATTTT.

This rearrangement joins TRBV7-2 to TRBJ2-7; 8 bases agree with TRBD2. The J call may not be correct, given that the DNA end is closer to TRBJ2-5. Per germline, CDR1 SGHTA and CDR2 FQGNSA. The CDR3 has 15 residues. This CDR3 is CASRGAGGMGKTQYF. CDR3 sequence (DNA): TGTGCCAGCAGGGGGGCGGGAGGAATGGGCAAGACCCAGTACTTC.

The CDR3 nucleotides read TGTGCCATCAGTGAATCCTTCTTGGCGGGGGAGCAGTACTTC. Amino acid sequence: CAISESFLAGEQYF. The chain is built from TRBV10-3 and TRBJ2-7; TRBD2 is a possible D gene (6 bases). Germline loops: CDR1 ENHRY, CDR2 SYGVKD. Trimming left V 3 bases short and J 7 bases short, with 16 bases between. The CDR3 is 14 amino acids.

The chain has TRBV2 and TRBJ2-5; a possible D gene is TRBD2 (6 bases). The last part of the DNA fits TRBJ2-7 better; the J call may be wrong. CDR3 length: 12 residues. CDR1 SNHLY and CDR2 FYNNEI come from the germline V gene. As DNA, the CDR3 is TGTGCCAGCAGAGTCCTGGGGGGCGAGCAGTACTTC. Protein sequence: CASRVLGGEQYF.

With regard to this clonotype: Germline and junction disagree at one end, which may indicate a read error. CDR3 nucleotide sequence: TGTGCCAGCGCACCAGAGGCCTACGAGCAGTACTTC. It yields the protein CASAPEAYEQYF. The chain uses TRBV18 and TRBJ2-7; D remains unclear. Looked up from germline, CDR1 is KGHSH and CDR2 is LQKENI. The CDR3 contains 12 residues.

This clonotype showed up just once. The chain has TRBV7-9 and TRBJ2-1; tentative D call: TRBD1 (6 bases). This CDR3 contains 16 residues. Germline V gene sequence: CDR1 SEHNR, CDR2 FQNEAQ (reference sequence). The germline V and J ends were trimmed by 5 bases and 1 base, with 15 bases remaining between them. The CDR3 here is CASSGDTTQSYNEQFF. For the CDR3, the DNA is TGTGCCAGCAGCGGGGACACAACCCAATCCTACAATGAGCAGTTCTTC.

This clonotype has only a few counts. The chain is built from TRBV12-3 or TRBV12-4 and TRBJ2-1, with 10 bases lining up with TRBD1. The CDR3 runs to 15 residues. J was trimmed by 5 bases and V by 3 bases; bases with no gene match: 4. CDR3 bases: TGTGCCAGCAGTTTCGGACAGGGGGGAAACAATGAGCAGTTCTTC. It encodes CASSFGQGGNNEQFF.

The V and J genes are TRBV15 and TRBJ1-5; 7 nucleotides match TRBD1. The CDR3 has 14 residues. V was pared by 9 bases and J by 3 bases, with 8 bases of the junction left unmatched. In germline, CDR1 is LNHNV, CDR2 YYDKDF (reference sequence). CDR3 in amino acids: CATNPGTDNQPQHF. The CDR3, as DNA: TGTGCCACAAATCCCGGGACAGACAATCAGCCCCAGCATTTT.

The genes are TRBV27 and TRBJ1-5; D possibly corresponds to TRBD1 (6 bases). CDR1 and CDR2 (germline): MNHEY, SMNVEV (reference sequence). CDR3 size: 15 residues. Trimming stripped 5 bases from V and 3 bases from J, with 14 bases between. The DNA for the CDR3 is TGTGCCAGCAGTCCCCGGGACACTTACAATCAGCCCCAGCATTTT. Its protein is CASSPRDTYNQPQHF.

The chain combines TRBV3-1 with TRBJ2-3; the match to TRBD1 covers 8 bases. Germline CDR1 and CDR2: LGHDT and YNNKEL (reference sequence). The CDR3 is made up of 16 amino acids. J gave up 4 bases and V 1 base, and 7 bases lay outside the gene matches. This chain's CDR3 is CASSQGTGRASDTQYF. The CDR3 nucleotides read TGTGCCAGCAGCCAAGGGACAGGGAGAGCTTCAGATACGCAGTATTTT.

The rearrangement joins TRBV29-1 to TRBJ2-7, with unresolved D. In germline, CDR1 is SQVTM, CDR2 ANQGSEA. V was clipped by 2 bases and J by 6 bases, with 5 bases between them. The CDR3 loop spans 10 amino acids. CDR3 sequence (DNA): TGCAGCGTTGAAAACGGCGAGCAGTACTTC. As protein: CSVENGEQYF.

The genes are TRBV7-9 and TRBJ1-5, with D possibly matching TRBD1 (5 bases). The CDR3 is 14 amino acids. V was pared by 2 bases and J by 5 bases, with 10 bases between. CDR1 is SEHNR, CDR2 FQNEAQ, per germline (reference sequence). This chain's CDR3 is CASSLPGLDQPQHF. The CDR3, as DNA: TGTGCCAGCAGCTTACCAGGGTTGGATCAGCCCCAGCATTTT.

The rearrangement joins TRBV7-2 to TRBJ1-2, with D perhaps TRBD1 (6 bases). The germline V gene encodes CDR1 SGHTA and CDR2 FQGNSA. The ends were cut back, 2 bases at V and 8 bases at J, with 15 bases in the middle. The CDR3 is 14 residues long. The CDR3 nucleotides are TGTGCCAGCAGCTTAATGGCAGGGGTGAACGGCTACACCTTC. Translation: CASSLMAGVNGYTF.

In the case of this clonotype: Just one base apart from a much larger clone, this may be a read error. The J gene is TRBJ2-7, the V gene TRBV6-6; tentatively, D is TRBD2 (6 bases). Trimming removed 6 bases from V and 8 bases from J, with 20 bases in between. From germline, CDR1 is MNHNY and CDR2 SVGAGI (reference sequence). The length of the CDR3 is 14 residues. The CDR3 here is CASSQAGRKYKQYF. In DNA, the CDR3 is TGTGCCAGCAGCCAGGCAGGGAGGAAATACAAGCAGTACTTC.

The chain employs TRBV30 and TRBJ1-1; possibly TRBD1 for D (6 bases). From germline, CDR1 is GTSNPN and CDR2 SVGIG (reference sequence). Trimming cost V 3 bases and J 1 base, with 12 bases left between them. This CDR3 region has 14 residues. The CDR3 DNA reads TGTGCCTGGAGCAAGGGACAAAAGAACACTGAAGCTTTCTTT. Translation gives CAWSKGQKNTEAFF.